The 26 T cell receptor beta chains in this list originate from one sample, sequenced in a study of response to subunit inactivated influenza vaccine. One entry per CDR3 protein, called by TCRdb with MiXCR from the RT-PCR reads. The table has 550,000 to 800,000 distinct CDR3 sequences, approximately 15% seen once; the top ten hold 5.5% to 7%. The specimen was PBMCs from blood, collected roughly 15 days before vaccination. All receptors come from a man between 45 and 60 years old who received an inactivated influenza vaccine.

This clonotype was counted many times. This chain connects TRBV12-3 or TRBV12-4 to TRBJ1-5; D is uncertain. Trimming stripped 5 bases from V and 4 bases from J, with 12 bases between. The CDR3 spans 14 residues. CDR3 nucleotides: TGTGCCAGCAGTCCACGGCTAGCAAATCAGCCCCAGCATTTT. Its translation: CASSPRLANQPQHF.

The rearrangement uses TRBV5-1 and TRBJ1-4, with a possible D match to TRBD1 (5 bases). Trimming took 4 bases from V and 5 from J, leaving 15 bases between them. CDR1 SGHRS and CDR2 YFSETQ come from the germline V gene. The CDR3 sequence is 15 residues long. The DNA of the CDR3 is TGCGCCAGCAGCAACCCCGGGACGGGGAATGAAAAACTGTTTTTT. It translates to CASSNPGTGNEKLFF.

Only a few counts were recorded for this clonotype. The chain is built from TRBV5-1 and TRBJ2-5; D unresolved. Trimming took 3 bases from V and 5 from J, leaving 11 bases between them. There are 13 residues in the CDR3. Looked up from germline, CDR1 is SGHRS and CDR2 is YFSETQ. The CDR3 coding sequence is TGCGCCAGCAGCTCGACATTGACGGAGACCCAGTACTTC. It codes for CASSSTLTETQYF.

This clonotype was counted a few times. This chain uses TRBV10-3 with TRBJ2-3, with D tentatively TRBD2 (6 bases). The CDR3 is 15 residues long. V shed 6 bases and J shed 3 bases, with 16 bases lying between them. Germline CDR1 and CDR2: ENHRY and SYGVKD. The CDR3 nucleotides are TGTGCCATCAGGCCCGGCGGGGTAGTGACAGATACGCAGTATTTT. This translates into CAIRPGGVVTDTQYF.

This clonotype was observed a handful of times. The V call is TRBV4-2, the J call TRBJ2-3, with a possible D match to TRBD1 (5 bases). The CDR3 runs to 21 residues. In germline, CDR1 is LGHNA, CDR2 YNFKEQ. Trimming cost V 3 bases and J 2 bases, with 30 bases left between them. In DNA, the CDR3 is TGTGCCAGCAGCCAGGTTCGGACATCCTTGATATTCTCCTCTGCCACAGATACGCAGTATTTT. Protein sequence: CASSQVRTSLIFSSATDTQYF.

The CDR3 DNA follows: TGCGCCAGCAGCCAAGTTCCGGGAGGCTCCTACGAGCAGTACTTC. Protein: CASSQVPGGSYEQYF. The rearrangement uses TRBV4-3 and TRBJ2-7; 7 bases line up with TRBD2. The CDR3 spans 15 residues. Germline trimming cut 1 base from V and 0 bases from J; bases unmatched to any gene: 3. Germline CDR1 reads LGHNA; CDR2 reads YSLEER.

The table lists this clonotype with a few counts. The V and J genes are TRBV28 and TRBJ2-7; 10 positions agree with TRBD1. V lost 5 bases to trimming and J lost 5 bases; unmatched junction nucleotides: 9. Germline CDR1 and CDR2: MDHEN and SYDVKM. CDR3 length: 15 amino acids. The CDR3, as DNA: TGTGCCAGCAGTCCCGGAGGGACAGGGGTGCACGAGCAGTACTTC. Protein sequence: CASSPGGTGVHEQYF.

The sample holds a few counts of this clonotype. The chain employs TRBV7-9 and TRBJ2-7; D is possibly TRBD2 (6 bases). Germline lookup yields CDR1 SEHNR and CDR2 FQNEAQ (reference sequence). Trimming removed 6 bases at V and 5 bases at J, with 14 bases between. CDR3 size: 13 residues. The DNA for the CDR3 is TGTGCCAGCAGATTGTCGGGGGATAACGAGCAGTACTTC. Its protein product is CASRLSGDNEQYF.

This clonotype was seen repeatedly, ten times or more. This chain links TRBV5-1 with TRBJ2-1, with D possibly being TRBD1 or TRBD2 (5 bases each). The CDR3 has 19 amino acids. V was cut by 2 bases and J by 6 bases, with 27 bases left in between. Germline lookup yields CDR1 SGHRS and CDR2 YFSETQ. The CDR3 spells CASSFFFGNRYMSGNEQFF. CDR3 nucleotide sequence: TGCGCCAGCAGCTTCTTTTTCGGGAACAGGTACATGTCGGGCAATGAGCAGTTCTTC.

This clonotype came up many times. J is TRBJ2-2 and V is TRBV18; TRBD1 is a possible D gene (6 bases). From germline, CDR1 is KGHSH and CDR2 LQKENI. CDR3 size: 16 residues. V lost 2 bases and J 0 bases, leaving 10 bases between the germline ends. CDR3 protein: CASSPVRGSNTGELFF. CDR3 nucleotides: TGTGCCAGCTCACCAGTGAGGGGGTCGAACACCGGGGAGCTGTTTTTT.

This clonotype has a handful of counts. The rearrangement joins TRBV20-1 to TRBJ2-1; D perhaps matches TRBD2 (6 bases). CDR1 is DFQATT and CDR2 is SNEGSKA in the germline V gene (reference sequence). V lost 3 bases and J lost 0, with 12 bases in between. This CDR3 has 15 amino acids. As DNA, the CDR3 is TGCAGTGCTAGGTGGGGGAGGAGCTCCTACAATGAGCAGTTCTTC. Amino acids: CSARWGRSSYNEQFF.

V usage is TRBV20-1 and J usage is TRBJ1-1; D gene ambiguous. The length of the CDR3 is 17 residues. Germline CDR1 DFQATT, CDR2 SNEGSKA (reference sequence). Trimming took off 0 bases at V and 0 bases at J, with 17 bases between the two ends. The CDR3 DNA reads as TGCAGTGCTAGAGATGAGTTAACACGCCTTATGAACACTGAAGCTTTCTTT. Amino acids: CSARDELTRLMNTEAFF.

The rearrangement uses TRBV5-1 and TRBJ2-7, with TRBD1 matching over 7 bases. This CDR3 contains 14 residues. Trimming removed 5 bases from V and 3 bases from J; junction bases left unmatched: 8. The V gene's germline CDR1 is SGHRS and CDR2 YFSETQ. The CDR3 protein is CASSSGQVFYEQYF. Here the CDR3 DNA reads TGCGCCAGCAGTTCCGGACAGGTTTTCTACGAGCAGTACTTC.

The V call is TRBV18, the J call TRBJ2-1, with 13 bases identical to TRBD2. Trimming took 3 bases from V and 3 from J; bases not matched to a gene: 11. CDR1 and CDR2 (germline): KGHSH, LQKENI. This CDR3 comprises 19 residues. CDR3 protein: CASSPFIGLAGAFYNEQFF. In DNA, the CDR3 is TGTGCCAGCTCACCCTTCATCGGACTAGCGGGGGCTTTCTACAATGAGCAGTTCTTC. The full variable domain, its missing parts supplied by reference TRBV18 and TRBJ2-1, is NAGVMQNPRHLVRRRGQEARLRCSPMKGHSHVYWYRQLPEEGLKFMVYLQKENIIDESGMPKERFSAEFPKEGPSILRIQQVVRGDSAAYFCASSPFIGLAGAFYNEQFFGPGTRLTVL.

The chain is built from TRBV7-2 and TRBJ1-1; 9 bases map to TRBD1. Germline CDR1 reads SGHTA; CDR2 reads FQGNSA. This CDR3 is built from 15 residues. J lost 1 base, V lost 3 bases, and 3 bases had no gene match. CDR3 DNA sequence: TGTGCCAGCAGCTTGGGGACAGGGAGGAACACTGAAGCTTTCTTT. This encodes CASSLGTGRNTEAFF.

This clonotype was found many times. This rearrangement joins TRBV9 to TRBJ2-2, with a weak D call TRBD2 (6 bases). V dropped 4 bases and J dropped 1 base, with 11 bases sitting between them. Germline assignment: CDR1 SGDLS and CDR2 YYNGEE. The CDR3 has 15 residues. In DNA form, the CDR3 reads TGTGCCAGCAGCTTGGGACTGATGAACACCGGGGAGCTGTTTTTT. This sequence encodes CASSLGLMNTGELFF.

This clonotype has just a few counts. The CDR3 DNA follows: TGCGCCAGCAGCCCCTCCGTTGACAGCTACGAGCAGTACTTC. It codes for CASSPSVDSYEQYF. The V gene is TRBV4-3, the J gene TRBJ2-7; a weak D match, TRBD1 (5 bases). Germline loops: CDR1 LGHNA, CDR2 YSLEER. This CDR3 comprises 14 residues. V was clipped by 4 bases and J by 3 bases, with 13 bases between them.

This clonotype occurred a few times. The genes are TRBV6-5 and TRBJ2-3, with a tentative D call TRBD2 (6 bases). CDR1 is MNHEY, CDR2 SVGAGI, per germline. V was cut by 4 bases and J by 4 bases, with 12 bases left in between. The CDR3 extends over 14 amino acids. The CDR3 bases are TGTGCCAGCAGTTTACACCGCGGGGCAGATACGCAGTATTTT. As protein: CASSLHRGADTQYF.

In this sample, this clonotype turned up many times. CDR3 amino acids: CASSLSTGVTGELFF. The CDR3 region has the DNA TGTGCCAGCAGCTTGAGTACAGGGGTCACCGGGGAGCTGTTTTTT. The chain uses TRBV11-2 and TRBJ2-2; 7 bases fit TRBD1. This CDR3 region has 15 residues. Trimming at V came to 3 bases and at J to 4 bases, leaving 5 bases not matched to a gene. Germline CDR1 reads SGHAT; CDR2 reads FQNNGV.

This clonotype was counted ten times or more. V usage is TRBV6-5 and J usage is TRBJ2-7; TRBD1 might be the D (6 bases). V was pared by 2 bases and J by 4 bases, with 15 bases between. Germline V lookup: CDR1 MNHEY, CDR2 SVGAGI. The CDR3 spans 15 residues. CDR3 DNA sequence: TGTGCCAGCAGTTACCCACCCGGGACATCATACGAGCAGTACTTC. Amino acids: CASSYPPGTSYEQYF.

This clonotype showed up many times. V usage is TRBV28 and J usage is TRBJ2-7; 12 bases are shared with TRBD1. Germline-derived CDR1 and CDR2 are MDHEN and SYDVKM. The ends lost 4 bases at V and 4 bases at J; junction bases unmatched: 8. This CDR3 has 16 amino acids. CDR3 amino acids: CASSSYWGQGAYEQYF. CDR3 coding DNA: TGTGCCAGCAGTTCTTACTGGGGACAGGGGGCATACGAGCAGTACTTC. Together with reference TRBV28 and TRBJ2-7, the CDR3 gives the full variable domain: DVKVTQSSRYLVKRTGEKVFLECVQDMDHENMFWYRQDPGLGLRLIYFSYDVKMKEKGDIPEGYSVSREKKERFSLILESASTNQTSMYLCASSSYWGQGAYEQYFGPGTRLTVT.

The rearrangement joins TRBV20-1 to TRBJ1-1, with D perhaps matching TRBD1 (5 bases). CDR1 DFQATT and CDR2 SNEGSKA come from the germline V gene (reference sequence). With 6 bases removed from V and 1 base from J, the gap between germline ends came to 18 bases. The CDR3 loop spans 15 amino acids. The CDR3 protein is CSAPNPGRQNTEAFF. The CDR3 region has the DNA TGCAGTGCGCCGAACCCGGGACGGCAGAACACTGAAGCTTTCTTT.

This clonotype was picked up a small number of times. This chain uses TRBV5-1 with TRBJ2-5, with TRBD1 matching 11 bases. This CDR3 has 16 residues. Trimming took 2 bases from V and 2 from J; bases not matched to a gene: 5. Germline values: CDR1 SGHRS, CDR2 YFSETQ. The DNA of the CDR3 is TGCGCCAGCAGCTTTGGCGGGACAGGGGGTCAAGAGACCCAGTACTTC. Its translation: CASSFGGTGGQETQYF.

This clonotype was observed a few times. The chain recombines TRBV12-3 or TRBV12-4 with TRBJ2-7, with unresolved D. The germline V and J ends were trimmed by 7 bases and 4 bases, with 11 bases remaining between them. This CDR3 spans 12 amino acids. CDR3 in amino acids: CASTLGPYEQYF. CDR3 sequence (DNA): TGTGCCAGCACCCTCGGACCTTACGAGCAGTACTTC.

This clonotype was picked up a small number of times. The chain couples TRBV6-1 to TRBJ1-2; D is undetermined. Germline V CDR1 and CDR2: MNHNS, SASEGT. The CDR3 runs to 13 residues. Trimming removed 5 bases from V and 3 bases from J, with 10 bases in between. The CDR3 reads CASSRSGYYGYTF. The CDR3 nucleotides read TGTGCCAGCAGTCGTTCTGGGTACTATGGCTACACCTTC.

The chain recombines TRBV5-1 with TRBJ2-3, with D possibly TRBD2 on 6 matching bases. The V gene's germline CDR1 is SGHRS and CDR2 YFSETQ. Trimming pared 6 bases from V and 6 bases from J, leaving 14 bases between. The CDR3 sequence is 13 residues long. Here the CDR3 DNA reads TGCGCCAGCAAGGGACTCTCGTCGGATACGCAGTATTTT. Protein: CASKGLSSDTQYF. Looking up the rest from reference TRBV5-1 and TRBJ2-3 gives the full variable domain: KAGVTQTPRYLIKTRGQQVTLSCSPISGHRSVSWYQQTPGQGLQFLFEYFSETQRNKGNFPGRFSGRQFSNSRSEMNVSTLELGDSALYLCASKGLSSDTQYFGPGTRLTVL.